This is a list of T cell receptor beta chains from one sample in a study of cytomegalovirus exposure and HLA in healthy donors. The repertoire was sequenced with immunoSEQ multiplex PCR; TCRdb's copy has only in-frame clones and lacks some. Seen here are under 200,000 clones, roughly 80% observed once, and the top ten hold 4.9%. The material sequenced was PBMCs. The receptors here all came from a male donor in good health and CMV-seronegative. Each CDR3 is given with its conserved first and last residue. D genes are given only for firm matches. The size of a clone is reported for some rows only, either as once, few or many, or as a class for expanded clones.

D: TRBD1; size: .; J: TRBJ1-5; V: TRBV27; CDR3: CASSYDRDRKQPQHF; DNA: TGTGCCAGCAGTTATGACAGGGACAGAAAACAGCCCCAGCATTTT
D: .; size: .; J: TRBJ1-1; V: TRBV7-2; CDR3: CASSTFPGRTEAFF; DNA: TGTGCCAGCAGTACCTTCCCGGGTAGGACTGAAGCTTTCTTT
D: .; size: .; J: TRBJ1-5; V: TRBV2; CDR3: CASTQGRRQPQHF; DNA: TGTGCCAGCACCCAGGGTCGAAGACAGCCCCAGCATTTT
D: TRBD2; size: .; J: TRBJ2-7; V: TRBV7-9; CDR3: CASSLGAATSGGNPYEQYF; DNA: TGTGCCAGCAGCTTAGGAGCCGCGACTAGCGGGGGGAATCCTTACGAGCAGTACTTC
D: TRBD1; size: few; J: TRBJ1-1; V: TRBV29-1; CDR3: CSVGQGVGAEAFF; DNA: TGCAGCGTCGGGCAGGGGGTCGGGGCTGAAGCTTTCTTT
D: .; size: .; J: TRBJ2-7; V: TRBV6-5; CDR3: CASKRGRGYEQYF; DNA: TGTGCCAGCAAAAGGGGGAGAGGGTACGAGCAGTACTTC
D: .; size: .; J: TRBJ2-7; V: TRBV9; CDR3: CASSVEQGGSYEQYF; DNA: TGTGCCAGCAGCGTAGAACAGGGGGGGTCCTACGAGCAGTACTTC
D: TRBD1; size: .; J: TRBJ1-1; V: TRBV7-9; CDR3: CASSIGQGNTEAFF; DNA: TGTGCCAGCAGCATTGGACAGGGGAACACTGAAGCTTTCTTT
D: .; size: .; J: TRBJ2-1; V: TRBV2; CDR3: CASSEGQNEQFF; DNA: TGTGCCAGCAGTGAAGGGCAAAATGAGCAGTTCTTC
D: TRBD2; size: .; J: TRBJ2-1; V: TRBV25-1; CDR3: CASSEPSGRVRDNEQFF; DNA: TGTGCCAGCAGTGAGCCTAGCGGGAGGGTTAGAGACAATGAGCAGTTCTTC
D: TRBD1; size: .; J: TRBJ1-4; V: TRBV5-4; CDR3: CASSLNFGTGEKLFF; DNA: TGTGCCAGCAGCCTCAACTTTGGGACAGGGGAAAAACTGTTTTTT
D: TRBD1; size: .; J: TRBJ1-2; V: TRBV6-5; CDR3: CATTSGQGIYGYTF; DNA: TGTGCCACTACTTCGGGACAGGGCATCTATGGCTACACCTTC
D: TRBD2; size: once; J: TRBJ2-1; V: TRBV5-1; CDR3: CASSLASGGRTEQFF; DNA: TGCGCCAGCAGCTTGGCTAGCGGGGGTCGCACTGAGCAGTTCTTC
D: .; size: .; J: TRBJ2-6; V: TRBV11-2; CDR3: CASSLRSGANVLTF; DNA: TGTGCCAGCAGCCTGAGGTCTGGGGCCAACGTCCTGACTTTC
D: TRBD1; size: .; J: TRBJ1-1; V: TRBV13; CDR3: CASSFWGQGNTEAFF; DNA: TGTGCCAGCAGCTTTTGGGGACAGGGGAACACTGAAGCTTTCTTT
D: TRBD1; size: .; J: TRBJ1-6; V: TRBV5-1; CDR3: CASRDRDSPLHF; DNA: TGCGCCAGCCGGGACAGAGATTCACCCCTCCACTTT
D: TRBD2; size: .; J: TRBJ2-7; V: TRBV5-4; CDR3: CASSFSGEGNEQYF; DNA: TGTGCCAGCAGCTTTAGCGGGGAGGGGAACGAGCAGTACTTC
D: .; size: .; J: TRBJ2-3; V: TRBV10-3; CDR3: CAISDSRRGGTDTQYF; DNA: TGTGCCATCAGTGATAGTCGGCGGGGTGGCACAGATACGCAGTATTTT
D: .; size: .; J: TRBJ1-1; V: TRBV6-5; CDR3: CASSYTVNTEAFF; DNA: TGTGCCAGCAGTTACACAGTGAACACTGAAGCTTTCTTT
D: .; size: .; J: TRBJ2-1; V: TRBV15; CDR3: CATSRDRGINEQFF; DNA: TGTGCCACCAGCAGAGATCGAGGGATCAATGAGCAGTTCTTC
D: .; size: once; J: TRBJ1-5; V: TRBV2; CDR3: CASSGYDRNGNQPQHF; DNA: TGTGCCAGCAGTGGTTACGACAGGAACGGCAATCAGCCCCAGCATTTT
D: TRBD2; size: .; J: TRBJ2-1; V: TRBV7-8; CDR3: CASSSRLAGASEQFF; DNA: TGTGCCAGCAGCTCTAGACTAGCGGGAGCGTCTGAGCAGTTCTTC
D: .; size: .; J: TRBJ1-5; V: TRBV18; CDR3: CASSATGTGQPQHF; DNA: TGTGCCAGCTCAGCGACAGGTACTGGGCAGCCCCAGCATTTT
D: .; size: .; J: TRBJ1-2; V: TRBV6-4; CDR3: CASSPQGGNGYTF; DNA: TGTGCCAGCAGTCCCCAGGGCGGGAATGGCTACACCTTC
D: TRBD1; size: .; J: TRBJ2-5; V: TRBV6-1; CDR3: CASTIGQGGETQYF; DNA: TGTGCCAGCACTATAGGACAGGGTGGGGAGACCCAGTACTTC
D: .; size: .; J: TRBJ2-3; V: TRBV7-9; CDR3: CASSLALKREGIDTQYF; DNA: TGTGCCAGCAGCTTAGCCCTAAAGCGAGAGGGTATAGATACGCAGTATTTT
D: .; size: .; J: TRBJ2-7; V: TRBV15; CDR3: CATSMTASSYEQYF; DNA: TGTGCCACCAGCATGACAGCTAGCTCCTACGAGCAGTACTTC
D: .; size: .; J: TRBJ1-1; V: TRBV7-9; CDR3: CASSSRQDTEAFF; DNA: TGTGCCAGCAGCTCCCGACAGGACACTGAAGCTTTCTTT
D: TRBD1; size: once; J: TRBJ1-3; V: TRBV6-5; CDR3: CASSYSRDRGNTIYF; DNA: TGTGCCAGCAGTTACTCTAGGGACAGGGGAAACACCATATATTTT
D: TRBD2; size: .; J: TRBJ2-6; V: TRBV13; CDR3: CASSTRTSGVSGANVLTF; DNA: TGTGCCAGCAGCACTCGGACTAGCGGGGTCTCCGGGGCCAACGTCCTGACTTTC
D: TRBD1; size: once; J: TRBJ1-2; V: TRBV18; CDR3: CASSPLDRGPNYGYTF; DNA: TGTGCCAGCTCACCACTTGACAGGGGGCCCAACTATGGCTACACCTTC
D: .; size: .; J: TRBJ2-1; V: TRBV15; CDR3: CATSSLQGDSGEQFF; DNA: TGTGCCACCAGCAGTTTACAAGGGGATTCGGGTGAGCAGTTCTTC
D: TRBD1; size: .; J: TRBJ1-2; V: TRBV2; CDR3: CASSVRQGNYGYTF; DNA: TGTGCCAGCAGTGTCCGACAGGGTAACTATGGCTACACCTTC
D: .; size: .; J: TRBJ1-1; V: TRBV27; CDR3: CASSLGRGSTEAFF; DNA: TGTGCCAGCAGTTTAGGTCGTGGGAGCACTGAAGCTTTCTTT
D: .; size: .; J: TRBJ1-1; V: TRBV5-1; CDR3: CASSLVGQTNTEAFF; DNA: TGCGCCAGCAGCTTGGTAGGACAGACGAACACTGAAGCTTTCTTT
D: TRBD1; size: .; J: TRBJ1-6; V: TRBV25-1; CDR3: CASRPQGDSPLHF; DNA: TGTGCCAGCAGACCCCAGGGGGACTCACCCCTCCACTTT
D: TRBD1; size: .; J: TRBJ1-2; V: TRBV19; CDR3: CASKGGQGNYGYTF; DNA: TGTGCCTCCAAGGGGGGACAGGGGAACTATGGCTACACCTTC
D: TRBD1; size: .; J: TRBJ2-7; V: TRBV7-9; CDR3: CASSLPGQPYEQYF; DNA: TGTGCCAGCAGCTTGCCGGGACAGCCCTACGAGCAGTACTTC
D: .; size: .; J: TRBJ2-1; V: TRBV7-3; CDR3: CASSLGPGDNNEQFF; DNA: TGTGCCAGCAGCTTAGGTCCGGGAGACAACAATGAGCAGTTCTTC
D: .; size: once; J: TRBJ1-2; V: TRBV5-1; CDR3: CASSPDPGLNYGYTF; DNA: TGCGCCAGCAGCCCGGACCCGGGACTGAACTATGGCTACACCTTC
D: .; size: .; J: TRBJ2-7; V: TRBV30; CDR3: CAWSVRALSYEQYF; DNA: TGTGCCTGGAGTGTACGAGCTCTATCCTACGAGCAGTACTTC
D: .; size: once; J: TRBJ1-6; V: TRBV7-9; CDR3: CASSLGSAYNSPLHF; DNA: TGTGCCAGCAGCTTAGGTTCGGCCTATAATTCACCCCTCCACTTT
D: .; size: .; J: TRBJ2-7; V: TRBV7-9; CDR3: CASSLGGQFSSYEQYF; DNA: TGTGCCAGCAGCTTAGGAGGACAGTTTAGCTCCTACGAGCAGTACTTC
D: .; size: .; J: TRBJ1-1; V: TRBV5-6; CDR3: CASSRQGVDTEAFF; DNA: TGTGCCAGCAGCCGCCAGGGTGTCGACACTGAAGCTTTCTTT
D: TRBD1; size: .; J: TRBJ2-6; V: TRBV5-5; CDR3: CASSARDSGSGANVLTF; DNA: TGTGCCAGCAGCGCTAGGGACAGTGGCTCTGGGGCCAACGTCCTGACTTTC
D: .; size: .; J: TRBJ2-2; V: TRBV7-3; CDR3: CASSSNRVTGELFF; DNA: TGTGCCAGCAGCTCCAATCGGGTCACCGGGGAGCTGTTTTTT
D: TRBD2; size: few; J: TRBJ2-4; V: TRBV19; CDR3: CASSIREDILAKNIQYF; DNA: TGTGCCAGTAGTATACGGGAGGATATACTAGCCAAAAACATTCAGTACTTC